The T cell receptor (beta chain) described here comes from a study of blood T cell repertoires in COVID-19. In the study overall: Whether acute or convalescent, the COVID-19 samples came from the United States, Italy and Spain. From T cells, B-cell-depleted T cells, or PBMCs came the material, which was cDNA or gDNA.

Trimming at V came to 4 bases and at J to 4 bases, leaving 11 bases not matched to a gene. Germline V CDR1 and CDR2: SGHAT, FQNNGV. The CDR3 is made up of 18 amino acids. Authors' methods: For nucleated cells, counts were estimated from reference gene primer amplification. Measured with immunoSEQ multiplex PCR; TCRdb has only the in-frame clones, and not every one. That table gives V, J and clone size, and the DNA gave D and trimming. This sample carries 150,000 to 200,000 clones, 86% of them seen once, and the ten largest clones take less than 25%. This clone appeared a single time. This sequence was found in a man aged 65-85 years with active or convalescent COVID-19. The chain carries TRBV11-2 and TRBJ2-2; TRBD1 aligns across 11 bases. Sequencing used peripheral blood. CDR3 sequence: CASSSGQGALSGTGELFF. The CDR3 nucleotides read TGTGCCAGCAGCTCCGGACAGGGGGCTCTATCGGGCACCGGGGAGCTGTTTTTT.